This is a list of T cell receptor beta chains from one sample in a study of T cell responses to AZD1222 COVID-19 vaccine. Only in-frame clones appear in the TCRdb table, and some are missing; sequencing was by immunoSEQ multiplex PCR. Of more than 95,000 clones in the sample, roughly 92% are singletons; the top ten hold 4% to 5.5%. This specimen consisted of peripheral blood, obtained on day 0 of AZD1222 vaccination. Receptors were obtained from an adult in good health. Each CDR3 is given with its conserved first and last residue. The order of the fields is clone size, J gene, D gene, CDR3 length, V gene, CDR3 protein, CDR3 DNA. A D gene is named only where the DNA matches it firmly. Clone size, where shown, is once, few, many, or a class for clones that have expanded.

>-|TRBJ2-1|-|14|TRBV2
CASSRGSSYNEQFF
TGTGCCAGCAGTCGAGGGAGCTCCTACAATGAGCAGTTCTTC
>-|TRBJ2-2|-|15|TRBV4-3
CASSQDTGRTGELFF
TGCGCCAGCAGCCAAGATACAGGGAGGACCGGGGAGCTGTTTTTT
>-|TRBJ1-1|-|15|TRBV7-6
CASSLGVQGGTEAFF
TGTGCCAGCAGCTTAGGGGTTCAGGGAGGCACTGAAGCTTTCTTT
>once|TRBJ1-4|-|14|TRBV30
CAWSLTGINEKLFF
TGTGCCTGGAGTCTCACAGGGATTAATGAAAAACTGTTTTTT
>few|TRBJ2-1|TRBD2|14|TRBV6-5
CALKELAGHNEQFF
TGTGCCTTAAAGGAACTAGCGGGACACAATGAGCAGTTCTTC
>-|TRBJ2-1|TRBD1|15|TRBV6-5
CASSYLTGIKVEQFF
TGTGCCAGCAGTTATTTGACAGGGATCAAGGTTGAGCAGTTCTTC
>-|TRBJ2-2|TRBD1|13|TRBV29-1
CSADRGHTGELFF
TGCAGCGCAGACAGGGGCCACACCGGGGAGCTGTTTTTT
>-|TRBJ2-3|-|13|TRBV28
CASSFSEHSAQYF
TGTGCCAGCAGTTTTTCCGAGCACTCGGCGCAGTATTTT
>-|TRBJ2-7|TRBD1|14|TRBV7-2
CASTLKGQSYEQYF
TGTGCCAGCACCCTAAAGGGACAGTCCTACGAGCAGTACTTC
>-|TRBJ1-2|-|13|TRBV4-1
CASSSGAPRGYTF
TGCGCCAGCAGCTCAGGGGCCCCTCGGGGCTACACCTTC
>-|TRBJ1-2|TRBD1|14|TRBV18
CASSPEGTDLGYTF
TGTGCCAGCTCACCCGAGGGGACAGATCTTGGCTACACCTTC
>once|TRBJ2-1|TRBD2|15|TRBV11-1
CASSISGRAVNEQFF
TGTGCCAGCAGCATTAGCGGGAGGGCCGTCAATGAGCAGTTCTTC
>-|TRBJ1-1|-|13|TRBV27
CASSITRNTEAFF
TGTGCCAGCAGTATAACAAGGAACACTGAAGCTTTCTTT
>-|TRBJ2-3|-|15|TRBV5-5
CASSLGTGWTDTQYF
TGTGCCAGCAGCTTGGGAACGGGGTGGACAGATACGCAGTATTTT
>-|TRBJ2-2|TRBD2|15|TRBV7-2
CASSPTSGGTGELFF
TGTGCCAGCAGCCCAACTAGCGGGGGCACCGGGGAGCTGTTTTTT
>-|TRBJ1-5|-|17|TRBV24-1
CATSGTRDGNSNQPQHF
TGTGCCACCAGTGGTACCCGGGACGGTAACAGCAATCAGCCCCAGCATTTT
>-|TRBJ1-1|-|15|TRBV19
CASRALNGGNTEAFF
TGTGCCAGTAGGGCTCTAAATGGGGGGAACACTGAAGCTTTCTTT
>-|TRBJ1-1|-|12|TRBV5-4
CASSLKDTEAFF
TGTGCCAGCAGCTTGAAAGACACTGAAGCTTTCTTT
>-|TRBJ1-2|TRBD1|13|TRBV12-3/TRBV12-4
CASSSRQGGGYTF
TGTGCCAGCAGTTCCAGACAGGGGGGCGGCTACACCTTC
>once|TRBJ2-1|-|13|TRBV21-1
CASSATAWDEQFF
TGTGCCAGCAGCGCTACAGCGTGGGATGAGCAGTTCTTC
>-|TRBJ1-4|-|11|TRBV20-1
CSASQPEKLFF
TGCAGTGCTAGCCAACCCGAAAAACTGTTTTTT
>-|TRBJ2-6|-|16|TRBV2
CAISKSASSGANVLTF
TGTGCCATCTCGAAATCAGCCTCCTCTGGGGCCAACGTCCTGACTTTC
>-|TRBJ2-7|-|14|TRBV21-1
CASRSGTGDYEQYF
TGTGCCAGCAGGTCCGGGACAGGGGACTACGAGCAGTACTTC
>-|TRBJ1-2|TRBD1|15|TRBV19
CASSIHGTGKRGYTF
TGTGCCAGTAGTATACACGGGACAGGGAAAAGAGGCTACACCTTC
>-|TRBJ2-5|TRBD2|14|TRBV7-8
CASSLVGREETQYF
TGTGCCAGCAGCTTAGTAGGGCGGGAGGAGACCCAGTACTTC
>-|TRBJ2-5|TRBD1|15|TRBV7-9
CASSRGQGFQETQYF
TGTGCCAGCAGCCGCGGACAGGGGTTCCAAGAGACCCAGTACTTC
>-|TRBJ2-3|-|18|TRBV14
CASSQDKGRLSLTDTQYF
TGTGCCAGCAGCCAAGATAAGGGGCGGCTTTCCCTCACAGATACGCAGTATTTT
>-|TRBJ1-3|-|16|TRBV6-6
CASSSLDRGTGNTIYF
TGTGCCAGCAGTTCCCTGGACCGCGGAACTGGAAACACCATATATTTT
>-|TRBJ2-3|-|14|TRBV5-1
CASSIGPYTDTQYF
TGCGCCAGCAGCATAGGGCCTTACACAGATACGCAGTATTTT
>-|TRBJ2-3|TRBD2|15|TRBV6-4
CASSDVAGEVDTQYF
TGTGCCAGCAGTGACGTAGCGGGAGAAGTGGATACGCAGTATTTT
>once|TRBJ2-1|TRBD2|16|TRBV3-1/TRBV3-2
CASSPGSASGWDEQFF
TGTGCCAGCAGCCCCGGCTCGGCTAGCGGTTGGGATGAGCAGTTCTTC
>-|TRBJ1-1|-|13|TRBV12-3/TRBV12-4
CASSRARNTEAFF
TGTGCCAGCAGTCGCGCACGGAACACTGAAGCTTTCTTT
>-|TRBJ1-1|-|15|TRBV7-6
CASSLESGTNTEAFF
TGTGCCAGCAGCTTAGAATCCGGAACGAACACTGAAGCTTTCTTT
>-|TRBJ2-7|-|12|TRBV21-1
CASSPDSRVGYF
TGTGCCAGCAGCCCAGATTCCAGGGTTGGGTACTTC
>-|TRBJ1-1|TRBD1|16|TRBV28
CASSLLIGTGNTEAFF
TGTGCCAGCAGTTTATTAATTGGGACAGGGAACACTGAAGCTTTCTTT
>-|TRBJ1-5|-|14|TRBV5-6
CASLRGGGNQPQHF
TGTGCCAGCTTGAGGGGTGGCGGCAATCAGCCCCAGCATTTT
>once|TRBJ2-1|TRBD2|16|TRBV9
CASSPHSGSSYNEQFF
TGTGCCAGCAGCCCCCATAGCGGGAGCTCCTACAATGAGCAGTTCTTC
>-|TRBJ2-5|-|14|TRBV5-5
CASSLVGSQETQYF
TGTGCCAGCAGCTTGGTGGGATCGCAAGAGACCCAGTACTTC
>-|TRBJ2-3|-|14|TRBV7-8
CASSFATRTDTQYF
TGTGCCAGCAGCTTCGCCACCCGCACAGATACGCAGTATTTT
>few|TRBJ2-1|-|14|TRBV29-1
CSLMSPLLPNEQFF
TGCAGCCTCATGTCGCCCCTTTTACCCAATGAGCAGTTCTTC
>-|TRBJ2-7|-|13|TRBV6-2/TRBV6-3
CASSTLTFYEQYF
TGTGCCAGCAGTACGCTGACATTTTACGAGCAGTACTTC
>-|TRBJ1-5|TRBD1|14|TRBV28
CASSLPGQDQPQHF
TGTGCCAGCAGTCTCCCGGGACAGGATCAGCCCCAGCATTTT
>-|TRBJ2-1|TRBD2|16|TRBV15
CATSREGLGLADEQFF
TGTGCCACCAGCAGGGAGGGGCTGGGACTAGCGGATGAGCAGTTCTTC
>-|TRBJ1-5|-|13|TRBV28
CASSPDSNQPQHF
TGTGCCAGCAGTCCGGACAGCAATCAGCCCCAGCATTTT
>once|TRBJ1-4|-|14|TRBV7-8
CASSLYGSNEKLFF
TGTGCCAGCAGCTTATACGGTTCTAATGAAAAACTGTTTTTT
>-|TRBJ2-1|-|16|TRBV5-1
CASSAGSTPTNNEQFF
TGCGCCAGCAGCGCGGGATCGACCCCTACCAACAATGAGCAGTTCTTC
>-|TRBJ2-5|-|12|TRBV12-3/TRBV12-4
CASSFSRETQYF
TGTGCCAGCAGTTTCAGTCGTGAGACCCAGTACTTC